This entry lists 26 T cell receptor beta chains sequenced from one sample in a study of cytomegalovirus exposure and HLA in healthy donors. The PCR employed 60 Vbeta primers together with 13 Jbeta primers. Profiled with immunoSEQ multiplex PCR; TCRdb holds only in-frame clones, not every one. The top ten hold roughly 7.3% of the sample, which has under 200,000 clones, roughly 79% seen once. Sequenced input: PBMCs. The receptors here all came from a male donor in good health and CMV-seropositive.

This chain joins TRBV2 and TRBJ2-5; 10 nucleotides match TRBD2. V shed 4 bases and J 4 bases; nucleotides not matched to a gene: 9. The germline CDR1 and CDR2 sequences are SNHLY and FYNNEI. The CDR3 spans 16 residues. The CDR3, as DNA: TGTGCCAGCAGTGGCAGTAGCGGGGGGAGGGGAGAGACCCAGTACTTC. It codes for CASSGSSGGRGETQYF.

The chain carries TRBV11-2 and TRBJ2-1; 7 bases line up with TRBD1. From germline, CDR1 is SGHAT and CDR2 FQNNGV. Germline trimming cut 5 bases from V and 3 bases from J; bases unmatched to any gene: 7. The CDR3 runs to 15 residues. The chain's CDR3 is CASSPGRGHYNEQFF. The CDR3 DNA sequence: TGTGCCAGCAGCCCGGGAAGGGGGCACTACAATGAGCAGTTCTTC.

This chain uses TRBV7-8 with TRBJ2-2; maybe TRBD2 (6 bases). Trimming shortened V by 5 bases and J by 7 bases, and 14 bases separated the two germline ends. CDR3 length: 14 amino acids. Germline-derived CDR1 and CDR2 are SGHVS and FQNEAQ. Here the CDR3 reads CASSISGVRGELFF. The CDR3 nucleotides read TGTGCCAGCAGCATCTCGGGGGTCCGCGGGGAGCTGTTTTTT.

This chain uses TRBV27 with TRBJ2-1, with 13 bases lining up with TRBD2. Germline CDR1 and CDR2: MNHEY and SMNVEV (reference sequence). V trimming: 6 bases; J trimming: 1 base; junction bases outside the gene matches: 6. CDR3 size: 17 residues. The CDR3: CASRGRTSGGSYNEQFF. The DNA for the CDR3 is TGTGCCAGCAGGGGGCGGACTAGCGGGGGATCCTACAATGAGCAGTTCTTC.

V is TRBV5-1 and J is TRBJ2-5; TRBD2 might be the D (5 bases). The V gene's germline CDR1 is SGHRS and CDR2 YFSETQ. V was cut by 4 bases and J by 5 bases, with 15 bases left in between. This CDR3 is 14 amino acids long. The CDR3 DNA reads TGCGCCAGCAGCGAAACAGCAACTAGGGAGACCCAGTACTTC. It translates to CASSETATRETQYF. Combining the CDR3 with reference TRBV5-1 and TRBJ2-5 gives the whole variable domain KAGVTQTPRYLIKTRGQQVTLSCSPISGHRSVSWYQQTPGQGLQFLFEYFSETQRNKGNFPGRFSGRQFSNSRSEMNVSTLELGDSALYLCASSETATRETQYFGPGTRLLVL.

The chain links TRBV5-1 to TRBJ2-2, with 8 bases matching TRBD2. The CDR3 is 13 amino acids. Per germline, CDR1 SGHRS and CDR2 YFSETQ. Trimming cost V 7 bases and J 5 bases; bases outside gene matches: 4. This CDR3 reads CASEGLVTGELFF. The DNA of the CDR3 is TGCGCCAGCGAGGGACTAGTAACCGGGGAGCTGTTTTTT. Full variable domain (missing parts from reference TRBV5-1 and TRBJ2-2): KAGVTQTPRYLIKTRGQQVTLSCSPISGHRSVSWYQQTPGQGLQFLFEYFSETQRNKGNFPGRFSGRQFSNSRSEMNVSTLELGDSALYLCASEGLVTGELFFGEGSRLTVL.

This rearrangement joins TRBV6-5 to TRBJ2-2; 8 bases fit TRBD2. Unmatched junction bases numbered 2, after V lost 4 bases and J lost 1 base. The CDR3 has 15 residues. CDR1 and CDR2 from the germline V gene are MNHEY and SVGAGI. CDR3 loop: CASSFGGGNTGELFF. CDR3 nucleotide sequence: TGTGCCAGCAGTTTCGGGGGGGGGAACACCGGGGAGCTGTTTTTT.

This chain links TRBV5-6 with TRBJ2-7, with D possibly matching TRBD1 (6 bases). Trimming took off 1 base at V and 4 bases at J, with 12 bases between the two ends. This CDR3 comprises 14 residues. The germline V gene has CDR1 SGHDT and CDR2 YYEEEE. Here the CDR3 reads CASSLTGSDYEQYF. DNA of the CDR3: TGTGCCAGCAGCTTGACAGGGTCGGATTACGAGCAGTACTTC.

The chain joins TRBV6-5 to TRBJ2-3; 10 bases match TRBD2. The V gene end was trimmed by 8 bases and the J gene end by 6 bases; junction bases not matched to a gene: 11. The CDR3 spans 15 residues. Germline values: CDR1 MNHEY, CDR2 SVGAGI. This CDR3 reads CASGGWGSGGDTQYF. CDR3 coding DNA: TGTGCCAGCGGCGGTTGGGGTAGCGGGGGGGATACGCAGTATTTT.

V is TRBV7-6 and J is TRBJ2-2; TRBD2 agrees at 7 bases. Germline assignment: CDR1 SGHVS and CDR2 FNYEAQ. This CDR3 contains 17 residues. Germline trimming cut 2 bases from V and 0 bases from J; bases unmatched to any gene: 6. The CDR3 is CASSLTQTSANTGELFF. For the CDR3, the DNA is TGTGCCAGCAGCTTAACCCAAACTAGCGCGAACACCGGGGAGCTGTTTTTT.

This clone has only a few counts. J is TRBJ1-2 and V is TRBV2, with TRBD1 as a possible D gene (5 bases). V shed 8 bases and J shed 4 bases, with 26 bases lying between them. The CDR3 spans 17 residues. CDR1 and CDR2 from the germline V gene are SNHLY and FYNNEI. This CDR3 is CASSPGPRTSFSYGYTF. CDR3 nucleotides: TGTGCCAGCTCCCCCGGGCCCAGGACATCCTTCAGCTATGGCTACACCTTC.

CDR3 region: CASSLVAGSTDTQYF. The DNA of the CDR3 is TGCGCCAGCAGCTTGGTAGCGGGGAGCACAGATACGCAGTATTTT. The V gene is TRBV5-1, the J gene TRBJ2-3, with 8 bases that match TRBD2. The trim removed 0 bases at V and 0 bases at J, leaving 0 bases unmatched. The CDR3 covers 15 residues. Germline V lookup: CDR1 SGHRS, CDR2 YFSETQ.

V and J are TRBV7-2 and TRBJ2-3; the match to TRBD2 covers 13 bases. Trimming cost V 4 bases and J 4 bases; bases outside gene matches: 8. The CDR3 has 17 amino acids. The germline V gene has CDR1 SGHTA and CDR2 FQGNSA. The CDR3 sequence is CASSWAGTSGAADTQYF. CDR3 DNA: TGTGCCAGCAGCTGGGCCGGGACTAGCGGGGCCGCAGATACGCAGTATTTT. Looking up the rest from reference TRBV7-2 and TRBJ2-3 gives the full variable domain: GAGVSQSPSNKVTEKGKDVELRCDPISGHTALYWYRQSLGQGLEFLIYFQGNSAPDKSGLPSDRFSAERTGGSVSTLTIQRTQQEDSAVYLCASSWAGTSGAADTQYFGPGTRLTVL.

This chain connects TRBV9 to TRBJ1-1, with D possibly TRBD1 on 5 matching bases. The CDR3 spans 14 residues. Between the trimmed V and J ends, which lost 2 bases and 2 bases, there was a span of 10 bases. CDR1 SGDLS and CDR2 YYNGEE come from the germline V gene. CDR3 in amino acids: CASSVEDSNTEAFF. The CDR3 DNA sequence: TGTGCCAGCAGCGTCGAAGACAGCAACACTGAAGCTTTCTTT. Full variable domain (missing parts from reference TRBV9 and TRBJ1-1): DSGVTQTPKHLITATGQRVTLRCSPRSGDLSVYWYQQSLDQGLQFLIQYYNGEERAKGNILERFSAQQFPDLHSELNLSSLELGDSALYFCASSVEDSNTEAFFGQGTRLTVV.

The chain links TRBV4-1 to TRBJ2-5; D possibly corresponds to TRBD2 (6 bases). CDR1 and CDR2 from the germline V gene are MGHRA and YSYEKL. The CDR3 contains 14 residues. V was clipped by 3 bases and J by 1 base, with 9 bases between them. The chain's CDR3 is CASSQRGPQETQYF. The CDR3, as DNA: TGCGCCAGCAGCCAGCGGGGTCCCCAAGAGACCCAGTACTTC.

The chain's CDR3 is CASSPDRGSYEQYF. The CDR3 DNA is TGCGCCAGCAGTCCGGACAGGGGCTCCTACGAGCAGTACTTC. This rearrangement joins TRBV4-1 to TRBJ2-7; 9 bases are a match to TRBD1. Germline V gene lookup returns CDR1 MGHRA and CDR2 YSYEKL. There are 14 residues in the CDR3. With 6 bases clipped from V and 0 bases from J, the junction kept 3 bases outside the gene matches.

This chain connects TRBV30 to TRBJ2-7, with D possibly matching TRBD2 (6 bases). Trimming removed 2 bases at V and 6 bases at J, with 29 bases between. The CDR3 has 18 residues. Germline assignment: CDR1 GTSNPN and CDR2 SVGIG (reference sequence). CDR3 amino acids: CAWSPQDSGTPKGSEQYF. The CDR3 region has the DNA TGTGCCTGGAGTCCCCAGGACTCCGGGACTCCAAAAGGAAGCGAGCAGTACTTC. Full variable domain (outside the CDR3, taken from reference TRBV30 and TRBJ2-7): SQTIHQWPATLVQPVGSPLSLECTVEGTSNPNLYWYRQAAGRGLQLLFYSVGIGQISSEVPQNLSASRPQDRQFILSSKKLLLSDSGFYLCAWSPQDSGTPKGSEQYFGPGTRLTVT.

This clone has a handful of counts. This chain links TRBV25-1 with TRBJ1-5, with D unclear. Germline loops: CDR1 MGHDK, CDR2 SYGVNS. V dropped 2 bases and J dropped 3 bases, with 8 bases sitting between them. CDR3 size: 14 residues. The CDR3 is CASSEHRFNQPQHF. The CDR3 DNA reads TGTGCCAGCAGTGAACACCGGTTCAATCAGCCCCAGCATTTT.

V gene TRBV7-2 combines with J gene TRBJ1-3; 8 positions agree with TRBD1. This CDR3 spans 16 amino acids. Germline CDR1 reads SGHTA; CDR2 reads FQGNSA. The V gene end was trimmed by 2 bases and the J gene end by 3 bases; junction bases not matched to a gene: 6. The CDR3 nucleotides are TGTGCCAGCAGCTTAAGTAGGACAGGGCTTGGAAACACCATATATTTT. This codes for CASSLSRTGLGNTIYF.

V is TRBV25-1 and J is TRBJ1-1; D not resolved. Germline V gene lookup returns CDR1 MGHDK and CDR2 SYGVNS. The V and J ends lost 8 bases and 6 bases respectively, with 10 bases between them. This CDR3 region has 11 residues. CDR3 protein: CASLGRAEAFF. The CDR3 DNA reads TGTGCCAGCTTAGGGCGGGCTGAAGCTTTCTTT.

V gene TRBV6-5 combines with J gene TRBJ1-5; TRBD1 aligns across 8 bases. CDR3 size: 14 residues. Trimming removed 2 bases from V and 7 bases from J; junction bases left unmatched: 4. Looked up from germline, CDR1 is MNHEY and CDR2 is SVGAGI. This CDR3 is CASSYDRGRQPQHF. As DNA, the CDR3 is TGTGCCAGCAGTTACGACAGGGGCAGGCAGCCCCAGCATTTT.

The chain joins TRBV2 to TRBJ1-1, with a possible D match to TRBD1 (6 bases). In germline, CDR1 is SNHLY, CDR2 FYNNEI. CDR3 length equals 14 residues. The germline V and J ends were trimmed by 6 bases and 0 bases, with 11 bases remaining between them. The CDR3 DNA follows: TGTGCCAGCAGGAACAGGGCCATGAACACTGAAGCTTTCTTT. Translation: CASRNRAMNTEAFF.

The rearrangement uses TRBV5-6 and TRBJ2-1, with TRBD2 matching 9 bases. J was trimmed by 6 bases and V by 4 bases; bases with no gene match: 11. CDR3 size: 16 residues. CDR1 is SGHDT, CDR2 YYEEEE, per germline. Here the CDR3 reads CASSPSGGPGRNEQFF. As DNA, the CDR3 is TGTGCCAGCAGCCCAAGCGGGGGGCCGGGCCGCAATGAGCAGTTCTTC.

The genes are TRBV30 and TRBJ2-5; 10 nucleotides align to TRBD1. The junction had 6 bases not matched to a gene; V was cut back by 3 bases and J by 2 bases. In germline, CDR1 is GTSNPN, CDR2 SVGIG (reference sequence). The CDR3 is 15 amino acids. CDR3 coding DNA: TGTGCCTGGAGCCCCGGGACAGGGGTTCAAGAGACCCAGTACTTC. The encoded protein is CAWSPGTGVQETQYF. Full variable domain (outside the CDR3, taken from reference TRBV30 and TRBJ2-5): SQTIHQWPATLVQPVGSPLSLECTVEGTSNPNLYWYRQAAGRGLQLLFYSVGIGQISSEVPQNLSASRPQDRQFILSSKKLLLSDSGFYLCAWSPGTGVQETQYFGPGTRLLVL.

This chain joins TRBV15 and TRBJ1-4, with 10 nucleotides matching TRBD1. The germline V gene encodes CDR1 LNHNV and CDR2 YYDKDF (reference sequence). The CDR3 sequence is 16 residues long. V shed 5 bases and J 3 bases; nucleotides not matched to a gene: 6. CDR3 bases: TGTGCCACCAGCGGCGACAGGGGGCTTGCTAATGAAAAACTGTTTTTT. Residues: CATSGDRGLANEKLFF.

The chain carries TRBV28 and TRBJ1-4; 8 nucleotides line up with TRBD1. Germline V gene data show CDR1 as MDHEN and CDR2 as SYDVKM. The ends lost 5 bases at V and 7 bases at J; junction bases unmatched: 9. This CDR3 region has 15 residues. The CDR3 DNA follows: TGTGCCAGCAGTCTCACAAGGACAGGGTTTGAAAAACTGTTTTTT. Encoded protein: CASSLTRTGFEKLFF.